What follows are 6 T cell receptor beta chains derived from one specimen sequenced in a study of shared clonotypes between healthy human individuals. The repertoire was sequenced with immunoSEQ multiplex PCR; TCRdb's copy has only in-frame clones and lacks some. The sample includes 850,000 to 1,100,000 clones, 60% to 85% of them seen just once. The sequenced sample was memory CD4+ T cells from PBMCs. The sample's subset: CD45RA-negative fraction. These receptor sequences come from a man aged 18 to 29 in good health. Some clones in this sample may be carry-over from other donors' samples.

This chain connects TRBV2 to TRBJ1-1, with 7 nucleotides matching TRBD1. J was trimmed by 5 bases and V by 6 bases; bases with no gene match: 3. Germline CDR1 and CDR2: SNHLY and FYNNEI. The CDR3 is 12 residues long. The CDR3: CASRETGTEAFF. CDR3 sequence (DNA): TGTGCCAGCAGAGAGACAGGGACTGAAGCTTTCTTT.

This chain links TRBV7-3 with TRBJ2-5, with TRBD2 matching 7 bases. The germline V gene encodes CDR1 SGHTA and CDR2 FQGTGA. The J segment lost 0 bases and the V segment lost 2 bases, leaving 3 bases of the junction unmatched. The CDR3 has 15 amino acids. CDR3 DNA: TGTGCCAGCAGCTTAGGGGGGAGGGACCAAGAGACCCAGTACTTC. Translated, it gives CASSLGGRDQETQYF. Full variable domain (missing parts from reference TRBV7-3 and TRBJ2-5): GAGVSQTPSNKVTEKGKYVELRCDPISGHTALYWYRQSLGQGPEFLIYFQGTGAADDSGLPNDRFFAVRPEGSVSTLKIQRTERGDSAVYLCASSLGGRDQETQYFGPGTRLLVL.

J is TRBJ2-5 and V is TRBV30, with 11 nucleotides matching TRBD2. The J call may be incorrect, as the DNA end agrees better with TRBJ2-7. Germline CDR1 GTSNPN, CDR2 SVGIG (reference sequence). There are 18 residues in the CDR3. CDR3 region: CAWSRKARGTSGGYEQYF. DNA for the CDR3: TGTGCCTGGAGTAGGAAGGCCCGCGGTACTAGCGGGGGCTACGAGCAGTACTTC.

This clone was recorded only once. The CDR3 region is CASSTLGARTETQYF. The CDR3, as DNA: TGTGCCAGCAGCACCCTGGGGGCACGGACGGAGACCCAGTACTTC. The J gene is TRBJ2-5, the V gene TRBV7-3, with a possible D match to TRBD1 (6 bases). V lost 5 bases, J lost 5 bases, and 18 bases lay in between. CDR3 size: 15 residues. Looked up from germline, CDR1 is SGHTA and CDR2 is FQGTGA.

V is TRBV5-5 and J is TRBJ2-4; a weak D match, TRBD1 (6 bases). Germline values: CDR1 SGHKS, CDR2 YYEKEE (reference sequence). V was clipped by 2 bases and J by 1 base, with 10 bases between them. The CDR3 extends over 15 amino acids. The CDR3 loop reads CASSFGQSAKNIQYF. CDR3 in DNA: TGTGCCAGCAGCTTCGGACAGTCGGCCAAAAACATTCAGTACTTC.

This chain joins TRBV4-1 and TRBJ1-1; 8 bases match TRBD1. The CDR3 runs to 14 residues. V shed 4 bases and J 5 bases; nucleotides not matched to a gene: 6. Germline CDR1 is MGHRA and CDR2 is YSYEKL. The CDR3 sequence is CASSPQGARTEAFF. The CDR3 region has the DNA TGCGCCAGCAGCCCGCAGGGGGCGCGGACTGAAGCTTTCTTT.